This T cell receptor (beta chain) was captured in a study of CXCR3-negative and CXCR3-positive naive CD8 T cells. A CD45RO-CCR7+CD27+CD95- profile was what naive CD8+ T cells displayed. General observations from the study: Naive subsets had comparable surface CD5, so TRB CDR3 properties gauged TCR strength. The majority of assays used fresh PBMCs, and CXCR3 expression partially decreased after cryopreservation. The TRB CDR3s that CXCR3-positive naive cells carried were more hydrophobic than those of CXCR3-negative naive cells. Memory CD8+ cells had much lower diversity, and both naive subsets had comparably high diversity.

The authors prepared UMI-labeled TRB cDNA libraries by 5' RACE. Reprocessing the 5' RACE reads, TCRdb reports a single entry for every CDR3 protein and omits DNA. This table holds about 98,000 distinct CDR3 sequences. A note on this clonotype: What it binds is not known.

The receptor comes from a human donor in good health. Some clones in this sample may be carry-over from other donors' samples. The specimen sequenced was naive CXCR3+ CD8+ T cells from blood. Subset in this sample: CD45RO-CCR7+CD27+CD95- naive CD8+ T cells expressing CXCR3 (TNR3+).

The CDR3 sequence is CASSPPGAEQYF. This chain joins TRBV19 and TRBJ2-7; the TCRdb D gene call, TRBD1, has no DNA to confirm it. Germline V lookup: CDR1 LNHDA, CDR2 SQIVND (reference sequence). There are 12 residues in the CDR3.